These 9 T cell receptor beta chains were sequenced from one sample in a study of shared clonotypes between healthy human individuals. This table comes from immunoSEQ multiplex PCR, and its TCRdb copy is limited to in-frame clones, with some not included. The sample includes approximately 2,200,000 clones, just over 90% of them seen just once. Naive CD8 isolation took CD45RO-negative cells positively selected for CCR7 and excluded terminally differentiated effector memory CD45RA+ cells. Material: naive CD8+ T cells from PBMCs. These receptors all come from a man aged 18 to 30 in good health. Some clones in this sample may be carry-over from other donors' samples.

The chain recombines TRBV7-6 with TRBJ2-2; TRBD2 is a possible D gene (5 bases). Deletions cut 8 bases from V and 4 bases from J, with 20 bases between. Per germline, CDR1 SGHVS and CDR2 FNYEAQ. CDR3 size: 16 residues. The CDR3 coding sequence is TGTGCCAGCCGGCAAAGCGGAATAACCTTCACCGGGGAGCTGTTTTTT. The encoded protein is CASRQSGITFTGELFF.

The chain combines TRBV5-4 with TRBJ2-7, with D uncertain. With 2 bases removed from V and 1 base from J, the gap between germline ends came to 7 bases. CDR1 SGHNT and CDR2 YYREEE come from the germline V gene (reference sequence). The CDR3 sequence is 13 residues long. CDR3 loop: CASSFTESYEQYF. The CDR3 region has the DNA TGTGCCAGCAGCTTTACAGAATCCTACGAGCAGTACTTC.

This sequence joins TRBV10-2 and TRBJ2-1; 10 bases are a match to TRBD2. Trimming cost V 6 bases and J 9 bases; bases outside gene matches: 11. The CDR3 length is 15 residues. Germline CDR1 and CDR2: WSHSY and SAAADI. CDR3: CASSPSGSIVSEQFF. The CDR3 DNA reads TGCGCCAGCAGCCCTAGCGGGAGTATCGTATCTGAGCAGTTCTTC.

Regarding this clone: This sample also contains other DNA sequences that code for the same CDR3. The chain recombines TRBV28 with TRBJ2-2; D possibly matches TRBD1 or TRBD2 (6 bases each). Trimming shortened V by 3 bases and J by 0 bases, and 8 bases separated the two germline ends. CDR3 length: 15 residues. In germline, CDR1 is MDHEN, CDR2 SYDVKM. The CDR3, as DNA: TGTGCCAGCAGTTTTGGGGGGCCGAACACCGGGGAGCTGTTTTTT. It encodes CASSFGGPNTGELFF.

The chain links TRBV15 to TRBJ2-5, with D possibly called TRBD1 or TRBD2 (5 bases each). There are 16 residues in the CDR3. CDR1 and CDR2 (germline): LNHNV, YYDKDF (reference sequence). V was trimmed by 3 bases and J by 1 base, leaving 15 bases between them. CDR3 DNA: TGTGCCACCAGCAGGTGGGGAGAGGGGACCCAAGAGACCCAGTACTTC. Its protein product is CATSRWGEGTQETQYF.

The rearrangement joins TRBV27 to TRBJ2-5; D call uncertain. The CDR3 is 14 amino acids. Germline assignment: CDR1 MNHEY and CDR2 SMNVEV (reference sequence). The germline V and J ends were trimmed by 6 bases and 2 bases, with 13 bases remaining between them. The CDR3 reads CASRTLGTQETQYF. The CDR3 DNA follows: TGTGCCAGCAGAACGTTGGGTACACAAGAGACCCAGTACTTC.

Remarks on this clone: Other DNA sequences in the same sample also yield this CDR3. The J gene is TRBJ2-7, the V gene TRBV28, with 8 bases identical to TRBD1. The germline CDR1 and CDR2 sequences are MDHEN and SYDVKM. CDR3 size: 15 residues. The trim removed 3 bases at V and 2 bases at J, leaving 6 bases unmatched. For the CDR3, the DNA is TGTGCCAGCAGTTTTCAAGGACAGGGAGCCTACGAGCAGTACTTC. Protein sequence: CASSFQGQGAYEQYF. The full variable domain, rest sourced from reference TRBV28 and TRBJ2-7, is DVKVTQSSRYLVKRTGEKVFLECVQDMDHENMFWYRQDPGLGLRLIYFSYDVKMKEKGDIPEGYSVSREKKERFSLILESASTNQTSMYLCASSFQGQGAYEQYFGPGTRLTVT.

The CDR3 DNA reads TGTGCCAGCCGGAGGGGCGGATACACCGGGGAGCTGTTTTTT. Its protein product is CASRRGGYTGELFF. V gene TRBV7-2 combines with J gene TRBJ2-2, with D possibly matching TRBD2 (6 bases). The CDR3 sequence is 14 residues long. V lost 8 bases to trimming and J lost 3 bases, with 13 bases between them. Germline values: CDR1 SGHTA, CDR2 FQGNSA.

The V and J genes are TRBV4-1 and TRBJ1-5; tentative D call: TRBD1 (5 bases). V was trimmed by 4 bases and J by 2 bases, leaving 12 bases between them. The CDR3 contains 15 residues. Per the germline V gene, CDR1 is MGHRA and CDR2 is YSYEKL. The CDR3 sequence: CASSPVSGGNQPQHF. The CDR3 DNA reads as TGCGCCAGCAGCCCCGTTTCGGGGGGCAATCAGCCCCAGCATTTT.